Reported below is one T cell receptor beta chain. This clone's antigen is unknown. No much larger clonotype is one base removed from it; base qualities were not supplied. The data are from a study of blood T cell repertoires in COVID-19 (dated by TCRdb to the early 2020s). A note on the overall study: Collaborator samples came from the United States, Italy and Spain and covered acute and convalescent phases of COVID-19. The prospective study material was composed of cDNA or gDNA derived from T cells, B-cell-depleted T cells, or PBMCs. Deeply sampled blood TCRbeta repertoires from subjects exposed to, actively infected with, or recovered from COVID-19 were included in the dataset. A freely available public database, intended as a resource for researchers studying the immune response to SARS-CoV-2, is where the repertoires were released. The samples were drawn from two sources: the first 160 participants of the ongoing ImmuneRACE study, and 950 to 1,500 subjects contributed by 6 global collaborators. The sample metadata nearly always contained a de-identified subject ID, COVID-19 status, age in years and sex. Where available, HLA class I and class II types were obtained from metadata supplied by the sample provider rather than from assay-based typing.

In the prospective study, participants were roughly 18 to 90 years old, resided in about two dozen geographic areas of the United States, and were enrolled through a virtual design. To assign participants to cohorts, the prospective study relied on clinical history that participants themselves reported in a screening survey and a study questionnaire. ImmuneRACE Cohort 3 recovered participants were defined by two consecutive negative NP/OP PCR tests, healthcare professional clearance, or symptom resolution. Mobile phlebotomists in the prospective study collected whole blood, serum and a nasopharyngeal or oropharyngeal swab from every participant. Participants in the prospective study had the option to provide additional blood draws and questionnaires over a roughly two-month period. Before DNA extraction, blood samples from the prospective study were shipped at room temperature or frozen. Deletion took 4 bases off V and 1 base off J, with a span of 14 bases between the germline ends. From the germline V gene (reference sequence), CDR1 is LNHDA and CDR2 is SQIVND. CDR3 length: 16 amino acids, cysteine to phenylalanine. CDR3 DNA is the only sequence kept; it has 48 bases, read in frame from the first base.

Summary of the overall study and its limitations: The amount of clinical and demographic metadata varied by source and participant and was provided uncurated.

TCRbeta CDR3 regions were amplified from genomic DNA using the immunoSEQ Assay, a bias-controlled multiplex PCR. The paper's data handling went like this. The number of nucleated cells in each sample was estimated by amplification of reference gene primers within the assay. To quantify the absolute abundance of each unique TCRbeta CDR3 rearrangement, sequence reads were collapsed and filtered. Productive Simpson clonality was computed per sample as the square root of Simpson's diversity index over productive rearrangements. Held by TCRdb, this immuneACCESS table contains in-frame sequences only and omits some clones. Under half of the omission traces to an unresolved V gene where checked; the cause of the rest is unknown. D and trimming come from the DNA, and the V and J calls and clone size come from that table. This sample is represented by some 100,000 clones; around 85% of them were singletons. The ten largest clones add up to approximately 2.4% of the sample.

The rearrangement combines TRBV19 with TRBJ1-5; TRBD1 is a possible D gene, resting on 6 matching bases. The source material was PBMCs or T cells enriched from blood (not recorded which). The TCR comes from a woman aged 50 to 60 who had recovered from COVID-19. The DNA sequence follows: TGTGCCAGTAGTACCCTTAGAGGACAGAGCAATCAGCCCCAGCATTTT. Translation gives CASSTLRGQSNQPQHF.